This T cell receptor beta chain was captured by sequencing in a study of beta chain features in type 1 diabetes. Reverse transcription of all isolated RNA meant that expressed TCRB transcripts were sequenced. Assay: immunoSEQ multiplex PCR; the TCRdb copy retains only in-frame clones and omits some. The sample lists a few hundred thousand clones, 9.5% to 13% occurring once. This clone has at least ten counts. Material for sequencing was central memory CD4+ T cells from blood. This sequence originates from a young man in good health.

CDR3 coding DNA: TGTGCCAGCTCCCGCTTCAGGTCAGGTGAAGATGGCTACACCTTC. It codes for CASSRFRSGEDGYTF. V and J are TRBV18 and TRBJ1-2; no reliable D call. The CDR3 loop spans 15 amino acids. The germline V gene encodes CDR1 KGHSH and CDR2 LQKENI. The ends were cut back, 6 bases at V and 6 bases at J, with 20 bases in the middle.